This T cell receptor (beta chain) is drawn from a study of spatial heterogeneity in lung cancer. Background on the study: Sequencing consistently turned up more beta-chain sequences than alpha-chain sequences.

The CDR3 length is 13 residues. Germline V gives CDR1 SGHNT, CDR2 YENEEA. The V and J ends lost 5 bases and 7 bases respectively, with 13 bases between them. One entry per CDR3 protein results from TCRdb running MiXCR on the 5' RACE reads. The table shows tens of thousands of distinct CDR3 sequences, with 7.5% to 8.5% occurring only once. Regarding time point: sample taken at primary tumor resection. Unsorted tumor, nontumor lung tissue or cryopreserved PBMC supplied the whole RNA. The chain employs TRBV11-3 and TRBJ2-3, with D possibly TRBD1 on 6 matching bases. Sample: PBMCs, taken at surgery. The source is a female donor with early-stage non-small cell lung cancer. The DNA of the CDR3 is TGTGCCAGCAGCCTTGTACAGGGAAATACGCAGTATTTT. It codes for CASSLVQGNTQYF. The full variable domain, with the rest looked up from reference TRBV11-3 and TRBJ2-3, is EAGVVQSPRYKIIEKKQPVAFWCNPISGHNTLYWYLQNLGQGPELLIRYENEEAVDDSQLPKDRFSAERLKGVDSTLKIQPAELGDSAVYLCASSLVQGNTQYFGPGTRLTVL.